This entry is about one T cell receptor beta chain. Antigen unknown. This sample stems from a study of cytomegalovirus exposure and HLA in healthy donors. Study results and caveats: Most likely, a cluster of highly shared sequence variants arose as a sequencing artifact.

The PCR was carried out with 60 Vbeta primers and 13 Jbeta primers. The assay was immunoSEQ multiplex PCR, and TCRdb's table has in-frame clones only and misses some. The sample yields 160,000 or so clones, around three quarters seen once. The CDR3 runs 15 residues. Looked up from germline, CDR1 is SNHLY and CDR2 is FYNNEI. Trimming removed 4 bases at V and 2 bases at J, with 13 bases between. The chain recombines TRBV2 with TRBJ2-3; D not resolved. Sample: PBMCs. This sequence was found in a middle-aged woman in good health and CMV-seronegative. CDR3 in DNA: TGTGCCAGCAGTGTTGAGTTTCAAGACACAGATACGCAGTATTTT. Protein: CASSVEFQDTDTQYF.